Following are 9 T cell receptor beta chains from one sample sequenced in a study of Graves' ophthalmopathy and Graves' hyperthyroidism. The study amplified TCR beta CDR3 regions using RNA transcripts. RT-PCR with HTBI primers came first, then second-round multiplex PCR. From the multiplex PCR reads, TCRdb called clonotypes with MiXCR, one entry per CDR3 protein. Of a few hundred thousand distinct CDR3 sequences in the sample, 35% to 45% were seen once. The sample was peripheral blood or thyroid tissue (not recorded which). These receptors were collected from an adult man with Graves' hyperthyroidism.

This clonotype was detected ten times or more. The rearrangement links TRBV19 to TRBJ1-2; D is uncertain. The germline V gene has CDR1 LNHDA and CDR2 SQIVND (reference sequence). The V end lost 3 bases, the J end lost 3 bases, and 11 bases lay between the germline ends. This CDR3 is 14 amino acids long. This CDR3 reads CASSISKKDYGYTF. In DNA, the CDR3 is TGTGCCAGTAGTATTAGCAAGAAAGACTATGGCTACACCTTC.

The J gene is TRBJ1-2, the V gene TRBV9; D uncertain. The V end lost 7 bases, the J end lost 2 bases, and 24 bases lay between the germline ends. The CDR3 loop spans 17 amino acids. CDR1 SGDLS and CDR2 YYNGEE come from the germline V gene. In DNA form, the CDR3 reads TGTGCCAGCTCACACAACGTCGGGCCAGAAAAAAACTATGGCTACACCTTC. It specifies CASSHNVGPEKNYGYTF.

V is TRBV7-9 and J is TRBJ1-4; TRBD1 agrees at 9 bases. This CDR3 has 15 amino acids. V shed 5 bases and J 4 bases; nucleotides not matched to a gene: 5. Germline-derived CDR1 and CDR2 are SEHNR and FQNEAQ (reference sequence). CDR3 nucleotide sequence: TGTGCCAGCAGCCGGACAGGGGCCAATAATGAAAAACTGTTTTTT. This translates into CASSRTGANNEKLFF.

The chain links TRBV29-1 to TRBJ1-1; weak D call: TRBD1 (6 bases). The CDR3 runs to 12 residues. Germline V gene lookup returns CDR1 SQVTM and CDR2 ANQGSEA. V was clipped by 8 bases and J by 1 base, with 11 bases between them. The CDR3 protein is CSLGQTNTEAFF. The CDR3 region has the DNA TGCAGCTTAGGACAGACGAACACTGAAGCTTTCTTT.

For this clonotype: This may come from a read error, since a much larger clone is one base off. This chain joins TRBV7-2 and TRBJ2-2; tentative D call: TRBD2 (6 bases). CDR3 size: 15 residues. CDR1 is SGHTA, CDR2 FQGNSA, per germline. Written as DNA, the CDR3 is TGTGCCAGCAGCACCCAGGGCGCGAACACCGGGGGGCTGTTTTTT. Encoded protein: CASSTQGANTGGLFF.

J is TRBJ1-5 and V is TRBV7-9; 7 bases fit TRBD1. Unmatched junction bases numbered 13, after V lost 11 bases and J lost 0 bases. CDR1 is SEHNR, CDR2 FQNEAQ, per germline (reference sequence). The CDR3 spans 16 residues. DNA of the CDR3: TGTGCCTGGAGTATACAGGGGTGGAATAGCAATCAGCCCCAGCATTTT. This sequence encodes CAWSIQGWNSNQPQHF.

The sample holds many counts of this clonotype. The J gene is TRBJ1-1, the V gene TRBV29-1; D gene ambiguous. Trimming removed 7 bases from V and 1 base from J, with 4 bases in between. From germline, CDR1 is SQVTM and CDR2 ANQGSEA. This CDR3 spans 10 amino acids. In DNA form, the CDR3 reads TGCAGCGCCTCGAACACTGAAGCTTTCTTT. It translates to CSASNTEAFF. Filled out from reference TRBV29-1 and TRBJ1-1, the complete variable domain reads SAVISQKPSRDICQRGTSLTIQCQVDSQVTMMFWYRQQPGQSLTLIATANQGSEATYESGFVIDKFPISRPNLTFSTLTVSNMSPEDSSIYLCSASNTEAFFGQGTRLTVV.

The CDR3 coding sequence is TGTGCCAGCAGCTTACGGCCTAGTAGGGACTCTAACTATGGCTACACCTTC. Encoded protein: CASSLRPSRDSNYGYTF. This sequence joins TRBV7-3 and TRBJ1-2; a possible D gene is TRBD1 (5 bases). Looked up from germline, CDR1 is SGHTA and CDR2 is FQGTGA. Trimming took 2 bases from V and 0 from J, leaving 16 bases between them. The CDR3 length is 17 residues.

The chain's CDR3 is CASSNQQEDRADGYTF. The CDR3 nucleotides read TGCGCCAGCAGCAACCAACAGGAGGACAGGGCTGATGGCTACACCTTC. The genes are TRBV5-1 and TRBJ1-2, with TRBD1 identical over 8 bases. After removal of 4 bases from V and 6 bases from J, the junction contained 14 bases not matched to a gene. Looked up from germline, CDR1 is SGHRS and CDR2 is YFSETQ. The CDR3 runs 16 residues. The complete variable domain, with remaining parts taken from reference TRBV5-1 and TRBJ1-2, reads KAGVTQTPRYLIKTRGQQVTLSCSPISGHRSVSWYQQTPGQGLQFLFEYFSETQRNKGNFPGRFSGRQFSNSRSEMNVSTLELGDSALYLCASSNQQEDRADGYTFGSGTRLTVV.